This entry describes one TCR beta chain. Its antigen is not known. These data originate in a study of cytomegalovirus exposure and HLA in healthy donors. Overall study results and limits: Relative to the approximately 700-donor mean, N-insertions were reportedly fewer in an Asian-associated ancestry cluster in a later analysis.

Both 60 Vbeta primers and 13 Jbeta primers went into the PCR. The protocol was immunoSEQ multiplex PCR, while the TCRdb copy is restricted to in-frame clones and leaves out a portion. This sample's table reports fewer than 200,000 clones. This TCR was recovered from a man in his thirties or forties in good health and CMV-seronegative. Sequencing input: PBMCs.

The CDR3 coding sequence is TGTGCCAGCAGCTTGATGGCAGGCAATCAGCCCCAGCATTTT. Its translation is CASSLMAGNQPQHF. The chain has TRBV5-5 and TRBJ1-5; D unresolved. Per germline, CDR1 SGHKS and CDR2 YYEKEE (reference sequence). Trimming cost V 1 base and J 2 bases, with 7 bases left between them. This CDR3 spans 14 amino acids.